The next 14 T cell receptor beta chains were all read from a single sample in a study of cytomegalovirus exposure and HLA in healthy donors. It was with 60 Vbeta and 13 Jbeta primers that the PCR ran. Libraries were prepared by immunoSEQ multiplex PCR; TCRdb keeps only in-frame clonotypes and omits some of them. The sample lists about 130,000 clones, just over 70% occurring once. Sequencing input: PBMCs. The receptors were sampled from a woman aged 55-69 years in good health and CMV-seropositive.

In its sample, this clone ranks as medium-sized. The chain employs TRBV7-6 and TRBJ1-4; tentatively, D is TRBD1 (5 bases). V lost 2 bases and J 7 bases, leaving 14 bases between the germline ends. Germline V gene lookup returns CDR1 SGHVS and CDR2 FNYEAQ. The CDR3 consists of 15 residues. The CDR3, as DNA: TGTGCCAGCAGCTTAATGCAGGGTGTGGGTGAAAAACTGTTTTTT. Translation: CASSLMQGVGEKLFF.

The sample holds a few counts of this clone. This chain links TRBV2 with TRBJ2-5; 11 nucleotides line up with TRBD2. This CDR3 spans 14 amino acids. J gave up 3 bases and V 6 bases, and 3 bases lay outside the gene matches. Germline V lookup: CDR1 SNHLY, CDR2 FYNNEI. DNA for the CDR3: TGTGCCAGCAGGGTGACTAGCGGGGAAGAGACCCAGTACTTC. It specifies CASRVTSGEETQYF.

The chain combines TRBV7-8 with TRBJ2-1; 9 nucleotides agree with TRBD1. V lost 0 bases and J lost 4; bases outside the gene matches: 1. Per germline, CDR1 SGHVS and CDR2 FQNEAQ. The CDR3 length is 15 residues. CDR3 sequence (DNA): TGTGCCAGCAGCTTAGCTGGACAGGGGTACAATGAGCAGTTCTTC. This codes for CASSLAGQGYNEQFF.

This rearrangement joins TRBV19 to TRBJ1-3; D is possibly TRBD1 (5 bases). Trimming stripped 10 bases from V and 5 bases from J, with 12 bases between. The CDR3 is made up of 12 amino acids. From germline, CDR1 is LNHDA and CDR2 SQIVND (reference sequence). As DNA, the CDR3 is TGTGCCACCACAGGTGCAAGAAACACCATATATTTT. Protein sequence: CATTGARNTIYF.

V and J are TRBV27 and TRBJ2-1; weak D call: TRBD1 (7 bases). Trimming removed 5 bases at V and 3 bases at J, with 11 bases between. The CDR3 runs to 14 residues. Germline V gives CDR1 MNHEY, CDR2 SMNVEV (reference sequence). In DNA form, the CDR3 reads TGTGCCAGCAGTATGCGGGACAGCTACAATGAGCAGTTCTTC. This sequence encodes CASSMRDSYNEQFF.

This clone was detected a few times. The chain recombines TRBV5-8 with TRBJ1-1, with D perhaps TRBD1 (5 bases). CDR1 and CDR2 (germline): SGHTS, YDEGEE. CDR3 length: 13 amino acids. Deletions cut 0 bases from V and 11 bases from J, with 14 bases between. CDR3 amino acids: CASSLARTDKAFF. CDR3 sequence (DNA): TGTGCCAGCAGCTTGGCCCGGACGGACAAGGCTTTCTTT.

The chain is built from TRBV5-1 and TRBJ2-1; D possibly corresponds to TRBD1 (5 bases). With 6 bases removed from V and 8 bases from J, the gap between germline ends came to 18 bases. The germline V gene has CDR1 SGHRS and CDR2 YFSETQ. The CDR3 runs to 14 residues. This CDR3 reads CASIPDSTGHEQFF. DNA of the CDR3: TGCGCCAGCATCCCAGACAGCACCGGCCATGAGCAGTTCTTC.

The chain is built from TRBV29-1 and TRBJ1-1; TRBD1 matches at 8 bases. J gave up 5 bases and V 7 bases, and 9 bases lay outside the gene matches. Germline values: CDR1 SQVTM, CDR2 ANQGSEA. The CDR3 loop spans 13 amino acids. In DNA, the CDR3 is TGCAGCGGCGTCCAGGGGGCTCTAACTGAAGCTTTCTTT. Its protein product is CSGVQGALTEAFF.

The genes are TRBV5-5 and TRBJ1-1; no firm D call. CDR3 length: 11 amino acids. V lost 1 base to trimming and J lost 5 bases, with 3 bases between them. Germline V gene sequence: CDR1 SGHKS, CDR2 YYEKEE (reference sequence). This chain's CDR3 is CASSLYTEAFF. CDR3 nucleotides: TGTGCCAGCAGCTTGTATACTGAAGCTTTCTTT. Looking up the rest from reference TRBV5-5 and TRBJ1-1 gives the full variable domain: DAGVTQSPTHLIKTRGQQVTLRCSPISGHKSVSWYQQVLGQGPQFIFQYYEKEERGRGNFPDRFSARQFPNYSSELNVNALLLGDSALYLCASSLYTEAFFGQGTRLTVV.

The V and J genes are TRBV7-9 and TRBJ1-1; no firm D call. The germline V and J ends were trimmed by 5 bases and 7 bases, with 14 bases remaining between them. The germline CDR1 and CDR2 sequences are SEHNR and FQNEAQ (reference sequence). The CDR3 is made up of 13 amino acids. CDR3 in DNA: TGTGCCAGCAGCCTCCCTACGGGTCTTGAAGCTTTCTTT. It yields the protein CASSLPTGLEAFF.

The chain joins TRBV5-1 to TRBJ2-5; D gene uncertain. Germline CDR1 SGHRS, CDR2 YFSETQ. The ends were cut back, 4 bases at V and 3 bases at J, with 4 bases in the middle. This CDR3 region has 11 residues. This CDR3 reads CASSTEETQYF. The CDR3 coding sequence is TGCGCCAGCAGCACGGAAGAGACCCAGTACTTC.

V and J are TRBV6-5 and TRBJ2-7; the D gene is possibly TRBD2 (5 bases). CDR3 length: 13 residues. The V gene's germline CDR1 is MNHEY and CDR2 SVGAGI. Trimming removed 2 bases from V and 2 bases from J, with 7 bases in between. CDR3 in amino acids: CASSYPGTYEQYF. The DNA of the CDR3 is TGTGCCAGCAGTTACCCGGGGACCTACGAGCAGTACTTC.

This chain links TRBV29-1 with TRBJ2-2; 11 bases agree with TRBD1. Germline CDR1 SQVTM, CDR2 ANQGSEA. After removal of 6 bases from V and 6 bases from J, the junction contained 15 bases not matched to a gene. The CDR3 loop spans 17 amino acids. CDR3 protein: CSVAREGGTGGPGELFF. Written as DNA, the CDR3 is TGCAGCGTCGCGCGGGAGGGGGGGACAGGGGGACCCGGGGAGCTGTTTTTT.

Here the CDR3 DNA reads TGTGCCAGCAGCTTGGACAGGAACACTGAAGCTTTCTTT. Its protein product is CASSLDRNTEAFF. The chain couples TRBV5-6 to TRBJ1-1; unclear D gene. CDR3 length: 13 amino acids. Germline assignment: CDR1 SGHDT and CDR2 YYEEEE. Trimming pared 0 bases from V and 1 base from J, leaving 4 bases between.